This T cell receptor (beta chain) was documented in a study of OX40 agonist ivuxolimab in advanced cancers. Study context: Aged about 20 to 80 with a mean of approximately 57 years, they were around 85% male.

Blood specimens came from baseline, cycle 4 day 1, and cycle 7 day 1. V was shortened by 2 bases and J by 3 bases, with 14 bases between the two germline ends. The CDR3 is made up of 15 amino acids. The germline V gene has CDR1 SGHTA and CDR2 FQGTGA. Some clones are missing from TCRdb's copy, which holds only in-frame ones; the method was immunoSEQ multiplex PCR. The sample yields roughly 63,000 clones, 89% seen once. This specimen consisted of CD4+ or CD8+ T cells sorted from blood, obtained in a trial of the OX40 agonist ivuxolimab. The clonotype originates from an adult with an advanced solid tumor such as melanoma, head and neck, liver or kidney cancer. V gene TRBV7-3 combines with J gene TRBJ2-7; tentatively, D is TRBD1 (5 bases). As DNA, the CDR3 is TGTGCCAGCAGCTTAGGGCAGGGCCCTTACTACGAGCAGTACTTC. This codes for CASSLGQGPYYEQYF.